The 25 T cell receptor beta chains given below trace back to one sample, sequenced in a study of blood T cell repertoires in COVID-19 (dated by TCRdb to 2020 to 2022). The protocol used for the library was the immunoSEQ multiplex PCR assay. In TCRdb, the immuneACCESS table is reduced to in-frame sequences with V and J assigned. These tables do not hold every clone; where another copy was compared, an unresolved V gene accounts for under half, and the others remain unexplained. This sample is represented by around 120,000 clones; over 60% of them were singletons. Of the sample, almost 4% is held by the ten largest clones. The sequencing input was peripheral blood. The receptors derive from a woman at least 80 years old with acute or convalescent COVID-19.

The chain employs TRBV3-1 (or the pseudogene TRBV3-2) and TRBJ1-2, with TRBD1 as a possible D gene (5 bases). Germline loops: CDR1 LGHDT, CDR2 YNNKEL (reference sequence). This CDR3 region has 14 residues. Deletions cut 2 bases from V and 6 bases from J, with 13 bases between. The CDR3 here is CASSQRGSIHGYTF. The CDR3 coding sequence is TGTGCCAGCAGCCAAAGGGGCAGCATTCATGGCTACACCTTC.

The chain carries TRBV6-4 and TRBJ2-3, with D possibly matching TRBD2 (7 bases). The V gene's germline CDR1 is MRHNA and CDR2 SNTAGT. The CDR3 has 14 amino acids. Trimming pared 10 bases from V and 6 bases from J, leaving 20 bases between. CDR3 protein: CAIPEEGRGDTQYF. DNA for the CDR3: TGTGCCATCCCGGAGGAAGGGAGGGGGGATACGCAGTATTTT.

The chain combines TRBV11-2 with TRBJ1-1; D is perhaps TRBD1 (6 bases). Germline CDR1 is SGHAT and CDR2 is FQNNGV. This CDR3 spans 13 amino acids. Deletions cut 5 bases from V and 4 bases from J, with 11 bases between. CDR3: CASSPGQSTEAFF. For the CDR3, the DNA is TGTGCCAGCAGCCCCGGACAGAGCACTGAAGCTTTCTTT. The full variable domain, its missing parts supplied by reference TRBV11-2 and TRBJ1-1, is EAGVAQSPRYKIIEKRQSVAFWCNPISGHATLYWYQQILGQGPKLLIQFQNNGVVDDSQLPKDRFSAERLKGVDSTLKIQPAKLEDSAVYLCASSPGQSTEAFFGQGTRLTVV.

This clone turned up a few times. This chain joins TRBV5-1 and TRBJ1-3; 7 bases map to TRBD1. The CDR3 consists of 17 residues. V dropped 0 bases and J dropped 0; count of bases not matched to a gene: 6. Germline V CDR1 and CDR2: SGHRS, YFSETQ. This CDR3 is CASSLEGGAFSGNTIYF. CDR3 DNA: TGCGCCAGCAGCTTGGAAGGGGGCGCATTCTCTGGAAACACCATATATTTT.

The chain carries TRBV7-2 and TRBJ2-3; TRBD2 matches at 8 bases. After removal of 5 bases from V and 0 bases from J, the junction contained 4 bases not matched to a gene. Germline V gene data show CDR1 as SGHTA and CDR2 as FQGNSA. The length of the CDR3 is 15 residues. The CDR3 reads CASSTSGPSTDTQYF. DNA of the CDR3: TGTGCCAGCAGCACTAGCGGCCCTAGCACAGATACGCAGTATTTT.

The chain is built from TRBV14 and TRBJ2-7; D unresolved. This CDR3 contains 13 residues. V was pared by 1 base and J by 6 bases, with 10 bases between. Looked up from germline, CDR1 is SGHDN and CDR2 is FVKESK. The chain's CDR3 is CASSQVGLGEQYF. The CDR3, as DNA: TGTGCCAGCAGCCAAGTTGGGCTCGGCGAGCAGTACTTC.

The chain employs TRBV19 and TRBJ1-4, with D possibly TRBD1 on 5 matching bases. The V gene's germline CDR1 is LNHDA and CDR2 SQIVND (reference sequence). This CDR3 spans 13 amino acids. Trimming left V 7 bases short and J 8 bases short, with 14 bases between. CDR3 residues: CASNEGAREKLFF. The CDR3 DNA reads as TGTGCCAGTAATGAAGGGGCGAGGGAAAAACTGTTTTTT.

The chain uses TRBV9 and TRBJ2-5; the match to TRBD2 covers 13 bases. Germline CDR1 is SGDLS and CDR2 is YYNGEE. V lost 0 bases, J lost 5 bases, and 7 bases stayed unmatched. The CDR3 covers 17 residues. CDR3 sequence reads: CASSVAPLAGGAETQYF. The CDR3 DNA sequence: TGTGCCAGCAGCGTAGCTCCACTAGCGGGAGGGGCCGAGACCCAGTACTTC. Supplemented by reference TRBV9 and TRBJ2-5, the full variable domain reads DSGVTQTPKHLITATGQRVTLRCSPRSGDLSVYWYQQSLDQGLQFLIQYYNGEERAKGNILERFSAQQFPDLHSELNLSSLELGDSALYFCASSVAPLAGGAETQYFGPGTRLLVL.

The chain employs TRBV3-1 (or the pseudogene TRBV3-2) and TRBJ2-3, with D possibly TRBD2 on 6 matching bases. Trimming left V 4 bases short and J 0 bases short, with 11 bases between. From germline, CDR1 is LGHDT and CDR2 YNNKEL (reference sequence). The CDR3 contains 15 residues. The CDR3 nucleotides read TGTGCCAGCAGCCGGGGGGTACCTAGCACAGATACGCAGTATTTT. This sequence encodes CASSRGVPSTDTQYF.

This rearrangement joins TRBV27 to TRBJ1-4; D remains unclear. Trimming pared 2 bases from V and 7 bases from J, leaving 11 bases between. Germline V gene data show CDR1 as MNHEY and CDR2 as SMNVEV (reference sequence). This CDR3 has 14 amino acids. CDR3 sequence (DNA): TGTGCCAGCAGTTTAGGAGGTTTTGGTGAAAAACTGTTTTTT. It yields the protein CASSLGGFGEKLFF.

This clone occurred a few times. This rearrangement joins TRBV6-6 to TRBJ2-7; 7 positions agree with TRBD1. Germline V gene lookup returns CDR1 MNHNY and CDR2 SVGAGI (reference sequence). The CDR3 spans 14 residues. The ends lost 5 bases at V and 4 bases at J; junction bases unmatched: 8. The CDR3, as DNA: TGTGCCAGCAGTACCGGGACAGATATTTACGAGCAGTACTTC. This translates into CASSTGTDIYEQYF.

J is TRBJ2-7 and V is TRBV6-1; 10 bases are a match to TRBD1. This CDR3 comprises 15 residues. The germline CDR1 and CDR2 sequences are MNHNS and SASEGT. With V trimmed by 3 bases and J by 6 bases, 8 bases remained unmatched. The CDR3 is CASSDWTGGGSEQYF. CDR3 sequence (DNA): TGTGCCAGCAGTGATTGGACAGGGGGGGGTAGCGAGCAGTACTTC.

CDR3 sequence: CAISPSTTGPTSNTQYF. The CDR3 region has the DNA TGTGCCATCAGCCCCTCGACGACAGGTCCCACGTCGAATACGCAGTATTTT. The rearrangement links TRBV10-3 to TRBJ2-3, with D maybe TRBD1 (6 bases). The CDR3 covers 17 residues. V lost 6 bases and J 7 bases, leaving 26 bases between the germline ends. CDR1 is ENHRY and CDR2 is SYGVKD in the germline V gene.

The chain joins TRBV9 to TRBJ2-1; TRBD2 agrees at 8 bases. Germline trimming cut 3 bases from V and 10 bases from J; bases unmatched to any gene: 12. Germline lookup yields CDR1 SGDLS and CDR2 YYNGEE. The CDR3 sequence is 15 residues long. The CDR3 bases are TGTGCCAGCAGCGAGTCGGGACTAGGGTACGTCGAGCAGTTCTTC. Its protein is CASSESGLGYVEQFF.

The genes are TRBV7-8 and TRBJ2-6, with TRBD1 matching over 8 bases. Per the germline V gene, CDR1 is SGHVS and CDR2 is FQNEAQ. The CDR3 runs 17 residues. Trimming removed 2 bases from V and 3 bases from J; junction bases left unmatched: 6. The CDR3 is CASSLRQGKGGANVLTF. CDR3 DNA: TGTGCCAGCAGCTTAAGACAGGGGAAGGGTGGGGCCAACGTCCTGACTTTC. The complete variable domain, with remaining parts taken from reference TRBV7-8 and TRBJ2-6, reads GAGVSQSPRYKVAKRGQDVALRCDPISGHVSLFWYQQALGQGPEFLTYFQNEAQLDKSGLPSDRFFAERPEGSVSTLKIQRTQQEDSAVYLCASSLRQGKGGANVLTFGAGSRLTVL.

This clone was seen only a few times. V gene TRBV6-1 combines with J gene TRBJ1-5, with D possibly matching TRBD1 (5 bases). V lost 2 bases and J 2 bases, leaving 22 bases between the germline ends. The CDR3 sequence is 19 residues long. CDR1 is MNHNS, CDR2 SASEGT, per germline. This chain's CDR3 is CASSENLGAVGGGNQPQHF. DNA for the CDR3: TGTGCCAGCAGTGAAAATCTAGGAGCGGTCGGGGGAGGCAATCAGCCCCAGCATTTT.

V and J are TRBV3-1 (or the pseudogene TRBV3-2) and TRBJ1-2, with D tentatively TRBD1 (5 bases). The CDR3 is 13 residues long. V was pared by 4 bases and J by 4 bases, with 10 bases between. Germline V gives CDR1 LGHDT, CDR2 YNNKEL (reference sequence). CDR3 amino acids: CASSPRTFYGYTF. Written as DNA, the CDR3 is TGTGCCAGCAGCCCCCGGACATTCTATGGCTACACCTTC.

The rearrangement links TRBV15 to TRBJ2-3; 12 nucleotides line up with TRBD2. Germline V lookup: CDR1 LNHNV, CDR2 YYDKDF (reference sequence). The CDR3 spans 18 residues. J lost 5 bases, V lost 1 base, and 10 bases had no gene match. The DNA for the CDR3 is TGTGCCACCAGCAGAGGGGGGACTAGCGGGCGGCCGGGAGATACGCAGTATTTT. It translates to CATSRGGTSGRPGDTQYF. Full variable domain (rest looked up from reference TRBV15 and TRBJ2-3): DAMVIQNPRYQVTQFGKPVTLSCSQTLNHNVMYWYQQKSSQAPKLLFHYYDKDFNNEADTPDNFQSRRPNTSFCFLDIRSPGLGDTAMYLCATSRGGTSGRPGDTQYFGPGTRLTVL.

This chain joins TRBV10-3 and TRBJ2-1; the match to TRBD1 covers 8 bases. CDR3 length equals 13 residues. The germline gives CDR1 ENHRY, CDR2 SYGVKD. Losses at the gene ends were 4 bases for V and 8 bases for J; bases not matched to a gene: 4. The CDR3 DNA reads TGTGCCATCAGTGGGACAGGGCAGGATGAGCAGTTCTTC. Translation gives CAISGTGQDEQFF.

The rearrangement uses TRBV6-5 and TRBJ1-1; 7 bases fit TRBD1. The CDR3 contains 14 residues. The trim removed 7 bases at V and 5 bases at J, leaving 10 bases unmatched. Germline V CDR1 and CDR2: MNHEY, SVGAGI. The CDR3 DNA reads TGTGCCAGCACCCGACAGGGTTTGGGGACTGAAGCTTTCTTT. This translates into CASTRQGLGTEAFF.

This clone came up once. CDR3 DNA sequence: TGTGCCAGCTGTTACAGACCTAATGAAAAACTGTTTTTT. This gives the protein CASCYRPNEKLFF. The chain combines TRBV2 with TRBJ1-4; no firm D call. Between the trimmed V and J ends, which lost 8 bases and 3 bases, there was a span of 10 bases. Per the germline V gene, CDR1 is SNHLY and CDR2 is FYNNEI. The length of the CDR3 is 13 residues.

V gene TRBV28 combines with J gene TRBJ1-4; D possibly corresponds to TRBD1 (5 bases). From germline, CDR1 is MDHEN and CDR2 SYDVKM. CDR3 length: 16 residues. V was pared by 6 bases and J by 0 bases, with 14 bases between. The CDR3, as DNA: TGTGCCAGCAGACCCGGGGGTCTTGCAACTAATGAAAAACTGTTTTTT. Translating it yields CASRPGGLATNEKLFF.

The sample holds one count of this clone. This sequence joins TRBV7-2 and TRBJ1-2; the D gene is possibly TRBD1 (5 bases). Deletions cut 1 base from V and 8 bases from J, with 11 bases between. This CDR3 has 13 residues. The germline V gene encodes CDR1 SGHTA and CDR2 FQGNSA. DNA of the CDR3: TGTGCCAGCAGCTTAGTAGGGGTGGGAGGCTACACCTTC. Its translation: CASSLVGVGGYTF.

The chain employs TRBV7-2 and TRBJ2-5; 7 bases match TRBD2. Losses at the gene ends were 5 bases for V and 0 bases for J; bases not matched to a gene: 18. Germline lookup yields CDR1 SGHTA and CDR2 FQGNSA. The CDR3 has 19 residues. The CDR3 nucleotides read TGTGCCAGCAGCCCCCAGTCGGTAGGGCGGGAGAGATACCAAGAGACCCAGTACTTC. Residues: CASSPQSVGRERYQETQYF.

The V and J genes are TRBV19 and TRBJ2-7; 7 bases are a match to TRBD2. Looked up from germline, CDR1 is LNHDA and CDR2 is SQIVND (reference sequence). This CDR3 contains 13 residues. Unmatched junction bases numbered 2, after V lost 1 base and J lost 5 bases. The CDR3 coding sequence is TGTGCCAGTAGTATAGGCCTAGCGGACGAGCAGTACTTC. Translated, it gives CASSIGLADEQYF. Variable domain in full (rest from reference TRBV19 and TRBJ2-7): DGGITQSPKYLFRKEGQNVTLSCEQNLNHDAMYWYRQDPGQGLRLIYYSQIVNDFQKGDIAEGYSVSREKKESFPLTVTSAQKNPTAFYLCASSIGLADEQYFGPGTRLTVT.